These 30 T cell receptor beta chains were all obtained from the same sample, sequenced in a study of T-cell memory formation after mild COVID-19. TCRdb re-analysed the 5' RACE reads in MiXCR, keeping a single row per CDR3 protein. This sample has some 450,000 distinct CDR3 sequences, with 20% found just once. Sequencing used PBMCs or a T cell subset sorted from them (not recorded which). Receptors were obtained from an adult woman who had mild COVID-19 (a few samples of this study predate the infection). Cell type and time point are not known.

V is TRBV7-6 and J is TRBJ2-1; D remains unclear. The germline V gene has CDR1 SGHVS and CDR2 FNYEAQ. The V and J ends lost 3 bases and 8 bases respectively, with 26 bases between them. CDR3 size: 18 residues. DNA of the CDR3: TGTGCCAGCAGCTTGGTGAAGGACGGCAGAACGCGTGGGGATGAGCAGTTCTTC. Protein sequence: CASSLVKDGRTRGDEQFF.

There are many counts of this clonotype. The rearrangement joins TRBV25-1 to TRBJ2-5; TRBD1 or TRBD2 may be the D gene (5 bases each). The CDR3 has 16 residues. Per germline, CDR1 MGHDK and CDR2 SYGVNS. V was pared by 6 bases and J by 2 bases, with 19 bases between. DNA for the CDR3: TGTGCCAGCAGCCCCCGGTTGGGGACGCAACAAGAGACCCAGTACTTC. Amino acids: CASSPRLGTQQETQYF.

As for this clonotype: One end of the junction is discordant with germline, which a read error may explain. This rearrangement joins TRBV15 to TRBJ2-1; D may match TRBD1 or TRBD2 (6 bases each). Per the germline V gene, CDR1 is LNHNV and CDR2 is YYDKDF (reference sequence). CDR3 length: 13 amino acids. The CDR3 region has the DNA TGTGCCACCAGCCTAGGGGGGCGGAATGAGCAGTTATTC. It is translated as CATSLGGRNEQLF.

The chain joins TRBV5-1 to TRBJ2-3, with 7 bases fitting TRBD1. CDR1 and CDR2 (germline): SGHRS, YFSETQ. The junction had 14 bases not matched to a gene; V was cut back by 4 bases and J by 3 bases. The CDR3 runs 17 residues. CDR3 in DNA: TGCGCCAGCAGCGTGGGCCTCAGACAGGGAGTGACAGATACGCAGTATTTT. It is translated as CASSVGLRQGVTDTQYF. Combining the CDR3 with reference TRBV5-1 and TRBJ2-3 gives the whole variable domain KAGVTQTPRYLIKTRGQQVTLSCSPISGHRSVSWYQQTPGQGLQFLFEYFSETQRNKGNFPGRFSGRQFSNSRSEMNVSTLELGDSALYLCASSVGLRQGVTDTQYFGPGTRLTVL.

The genes are TRBV5-1 and TRBJ2-7; tentatively, D is TRBD2 (6 bases). This CDR3 spans 15 amino acids. Trimming took off 1 base at V and 3 bases at J, with 14 bases between the two ends. Germline CDR1 is SGHRS and CDR2 is YFSETQ. DNA for the CDR3: TGCGCCAGCAGCTTGTCCGGGGGTGTAGGCTACGAGCAGTACTTC. Its translation: CASSLSGGVGYEQYF.

The chain recombines TRBV7-9 with TRBJ2-1, with TRBD2 identical over 8 bases. The germline V gene encodes CDR1 SEHNR and CDR2 FQNEAQ (reference sequence). The CDR3 consists of 16 residues. J was trimmed by 7 bases and V by 2 bases; bases with no gene match: 10. CDR3 bases: TGTGCCAGCAGCTTACACCTGGCGGGGGGACTGAATGAGCAGTTCTTC. This sequence encodes CASSLHLAGGLNEQFF. Drawing the rest from reference TRBV7-9 and TRBJ2-1, the complete variable domain is DTGVSQNPRHKITKRGQNVTFRCDPISEHNRLYWYRQTLGQGPEFLTYFQNEAQLEKSRLLSDRFSAERPKGSFSTLEIQRTEQGDSAMYLCASSLHLAGGLNEQFFGPGTRLTVL.

This clonotype was picked up many times. This rearrangement joins TRBV5-1 to TRBJ1-4; D is unresolved. CDR3 size: 17 residues. Germline V CDR1 and CDR2: SGHRS, YFSETQ. With 0 bases removed from V and 3 bases from J, the gap between germline ends came to 15 bases. CDR3 residues: CASSLEVVEGPNEKLFF. The CDR3 nucleotides are TGCGCCAGCAGCTTGGAAGTAGTGGAAGGCCCTAATGAAAAACTGTTTTTT.

The sample holds a few counts of this clonotype. The chain links TRBV30 to TRBJ1-1; no clear D. V was cut by 0 bases and J by 3 bases, with 8 bases left in between. The germline gives CDR1 GTSNPN, CDR2 SVGIG (reference sequence). The CDR3 is 13 amino acids. This chain's CDR3 is CAWSVGLDTEAFF. In nucleotides, the CDR3 is TGTGCCTGGAGTGTGGGGTTGGACACTGAAGCTTTCTTT.

The genes are TRBV4-3 and TRBJ1-3; D is perhaps TRBD1 (5 bases). This CDR3 comprises 15 residues. Per the germline V gene, CDR1 is LGHNA and CDR2 is YSLEER. V was cut by 1 base and J by 3 bases, with 10 bases left in between. CDR3 sequence reads: CASSQAGGVGNTIYF. The DNA for the CDR3 is TGCGCCAGCAGCCAAGCTGGGGGGGTTGGAAACACCATATATTTT.

This clonotype has only a few counts. The V gene is TRBV28, the J gene TRBJ2-3, with 9 positions matching TRBD1. There are 13 residues in the CDR3. After removal of 6 bases from V and 6 bases from J, the junction contained 4 bases not matched to a gene. CDR1 and CDR2 (germline): MDHEN, SYDVKM. This CDR3 reads CASRDRGADTQYF. The CDR3 nucleotides are TGTGCCAGCAGAGACAGGGGGGCCGATACGCAGTATTTT.

The table lists this clonotype with a few counts. This chain connects TRBV29-1 to TRBJ1-1; maybe TRBD1 (5 bases). Trimming pared 7 bases from V and 1 base from J, leaving 10 bases between. The CDR3 runs 12 residues. Germline assignment: CDR1 SQVTM and CDR2 ANQGSEA. The CDR3 reads CSDDGGNTEAFF. The CDR3 nucleotides read TGCAGCGATGATGGGGGGAACACTGAAGCTTTCTTT.

This clonotype was seen more than once but under ten times. The chain links TRBV9 to TRBJ2-3; 9 bases fit TRBD2. Losses at the gene ends were 0 bases for V and 4 bases for J; bases not matched to a gene: 3. The CDR3 has 15 residues. CDR1 is SGDLS, CDR2 YYNGEE, per germline. The DNA for the CDR3 is TGTGCCAGCAGCGTAGGGGCGGGGGGGTCAGATACGCAGTATTTT. Translation: CASSVGAGGSDTQYF.

The genes are TRBV5-1 and TRBJ2-7, with 7 bases identical to TRBD1. The V gene's germline CDR1 is SGHRS and CDR2 YFSETQ. Trimming removed 5 bases from V and 5 bases from J; junction bases left unmatched: 13. The CDR3 extends over 15 amino acids. The CDR3 is CASRNDRVRSDEQYF. For the CDR3, the DNA is TGCGCCAGCAGAAACGACAGGGTCAGGTCGGACGAGCAGTACTTC.

Details on this clonotype: A read error is possible here, since a much larger clone lies one base away. The gene calls are TRBV5-1 and TRBJ2-1; D not resolved. The CDR3 is 12 residues long. The germline CDR1 and CDR2 sequences are SGHRS and YFSETQ. The CDR3 region is CASILDYNEQFF. CDR3 DNA: TGCGCCAGCATCTTGGACTACAATGAGCAGTTCTTC.

This clonotype was recorded only once. V usage is TRBV7-8 and J usage is TRBJ2-2, with D possibly matching TRBD1 (5 bases). V shed 5 bases and J shed 1 base, with 17 bases lying between them. This CDR3 has 17 residues. Germline V gene data show CDR1 as SGHVS and CDR2 as FQNEAQ. DNA of the CDR3: TGTGCCAGCAGCCCGTTAGACAGATCCCGGAACACCGGGGAGCTGTTTTTT. As protein: CASSPLDRSRNTGELFF.

This clonotype has at least ten counts. The chain links TRBV18 to TRBJ1-2; D unclear. Germline V gene lookup returns CDR1 KGHSH and CDR2 LQKENI. The CDR3 consists of 14 residues. Trimming shortened V by 3 bases and J by 7 bases, and 15 bases separated the two germline ends. As DNA, the CDR3 is TGTGCCAGCTCACCTTTAGGGCAGACAACTGGCTACACCTTC. Protein: CASSPLGQTTGYTF.

A few counts support this clonotype. The chain carries TRBV27 and TRBJ2-7; D perhaps matches TRBD2 (5 bases). Germline values: CDR1 MNHEY, CDR2 SMNVEV (reference sequence). V gave up 5 bases and J gave up 5 bases, with 13 bases separating them. There are 13 residues in the CDR3. The CDR3 here is CASSVGERHEQYF. CDR3 bases: TGTGCCAGCAGTGTTGGGGAGCGGCACGAGCAGTACTTC.

About this clonotype: A read error may produce the germline difference seen at one junction end. V is TRBV23-1 and J is TRBJ1-1; D is undetermined. TRBV23-1 carries the ORF label, with uncertain function. This CDR3 has 15 residues. The CDR3 nucleotides read TGCGGCAGCAGTCACCCGCTGTTCATGAACACTGAAGCTTTCTTT. Protein sequence: CGSSHPLFMNTEAFF.

This clonotype was found a few times. The J gene is TRBJ1-4, the V gene TRBV4-1, with D perhaps matching TRBD1 (6 bases). CDR3 length: 16 amino acids. CDR1 is MGHRA, CDR2 YSYEKL, per germline. V was shortened by 1 base and J by 3 bases, with 12 bases between the two germline ends. CDR3 amino acids: CASSQAGARANEKLFF. The DNA for the CDR3 is TGCGCCAGCAGCCAAGCAGGGGCCAGGGCTAATGAAAAACTGTTTTTT.

This clonotype was recorded at least ten times. The rearrangement joins TRBV15 to TRBJ2-1; 12 bases fit TRBD2. This CDR3 is 14 amino acids long. Germline V gene data show CDR1 as LNHNV and CDR2 as YYDKDF (reference sequence). J gave up 9 bases and V 9 bases, and 9 bases lay outside the gene matches. CDR3: CATGSSGRAVEQFF. CDR3 in DNA: TGTGCCACGGGATCTAGCGGGAGGGCCGTTGAGCAGTTCTTC.

This chain joins TRBV5-4 and TRBJ2-5; the D gene is possibly TRBD2 (6 bases). The CDR3 totals 14 residues. V was clipped by 4 bases and J by 3 bases, with 13 bases between them. Germline values: CDR1 SGHNT, CDR2 YYREEE (reference sequence). The DNA for the CDR3 is TGTGCCAGCAGCCGTACTGGGACTGAAGAGACCCAGTACTTC. It translates to CASSRTGTEETQYF.

This clonotype has just a few counts. The chain uses TRBV5-1 and TRBJ1-5, with a possible D match to TRBD1 (6 bases). With 4 bases removed from V and 5 bases from J, the gap between germline ends came to 10 bases. From germline, CDR1 is SGHRS and CDR2 YFSETQ. This CDR3 contains 13 residues. The CDR3 region has the DNA TGCGCCAGCAGCGTTTCAGGGGATCAGCCCCAGCATTTT. This translates into CASSVSGDQPQHF.

The chain joins TRBV20-1 to TRBJ1-1; no firm D call. The CDR3 length is 13 residues. Trimming left V 0 bases short and J 4 bases short, with 9 bases between. Germline V gene sequence: CDR1 DFQATT, CDR2 SNEGSKA (reference sequence). CDR3 region: CSARDLLATEAFF. The CDR3 DNA reads TGCAGTGCTAGAGATCTGCTCGCCACTGAAGCTTTCTTT.

The chain recombines TRBV18 with TRBJ1-1; TRBD1 matches 7 bases. This CDR3 is built from 15 residues. After removal of 4 bases from V and 2 bases from J, the junction contained 7 bases not matched to a gene. Germline CDR1 reads KGHSH; CDR2 reads LQKENI. CDR3 sequence: CASSRGQATNTEAFF. In DNA, the CDR3 is TGTGCCAGCTCACGAGGACAGGCGACAAACACTGAAGCTTTCTTT.

The J gene is TRBJ2-3, the V gene TRBV3-1, with D possibly matching TRBD2 (6 bases). In germline, CDR1 is LGHDT, CDR2 YNNKEL (reference sequence). V lost 2 bases and J lost 3, with 15 bases in between. The length of the CDR3 is 16 residues. DNA of the CDR3: TGTGCCAGCAGCCAATGGGTCGGGAGATTAACAGATACGCAGTATTTT. Translated: CASSQWVGRLTDTQYF.

The chain is built from TRBV12-3 or TRBV12-4 and TRBJ1-4; D not resolved. V lost 6 bases and J 5 bases, leaving 13 bases between the germline ends. The CDR3 loop spans 14 amino acids. CDR3 residues: CASRPTSDNEKLFF. The CDR3 region has the DNA TGTGCCAGCAGACCCACCTCAGACAATGAAAAACTGTTTTTT.

The V gene is TRBV28, the J gene TRBJ2-7, with D uncertain. Trimming shortened V by 3 bases and J by 4 bases, and 7 bases separated the two germline ends. Germline V CDR1 and CDR2: MDHEN, SYDVKM. The CDR3 totals 12 residues. The DNA of the CDR3 is TGTGCCAGCAGTTTCCCATATTACGAGCAGTACTTC. Protein product: CASSFPYYEQYF.

The chain couples TRBV9 to TRBJ2-3, with D hard to call. Per the germline V gene, CDR1 is SGDLS and CDR2 is YYNGEE. V was cut by 2 bases and J by 5 bases, with 6 bases left in between. This CDR3 is 12 amino acids long. The CDR3 reads CASSVLRDTQYF. The DNA of the CDR3 is TGTGCCAGCAGCGTTCTCAGAGATACGCAGTATTTT.

This clonotype was counted a few times. The chain carries TRBV3-1 and TRBJ1-3, with D uncertain. V gave up 3 bases and J gave up 0 bases, with 15 bases separating them. The CDR3 totals 17 residues. The germline CDR1 and CDR2 sequences are LGHDT and YNNKEL (reference sequence). CDR3 region: CASSHVPSRSSGNTIYF. The CDR3 bases are TGTGCCAGCAGCCACGTCCCTTCTCGCAGCTCTGGAAACACCATATATTTT.

This clonotype was found a few times. This chain links TRBV20-1 with TRBJ2-3, with D possibly matching TRBD2 (6 bases). The CDR3 has 13 amino acids. Trimming pared 6 bases from V and 4 bases from J, leaving 14 bases between. Germline CDR1 is DFQATT and CDR2 is SNEGSKA (reference sequence). CDR3 bases: TGCAGTGCGGGGCGACTAGTAGCAGATACGCAGTATTTT. It codes for CSAGRLVADTQYF.